The 24 T cell receptor beta chains below were found in one sample sequenced in a study of molecular identifiers for immune sequencing clone quantification. A single record per CDR3 protein comes from TCRdb applying MiXCR to the PCR reads. In the table there are approximately 500,000 distinct CDR3 sequences, around a fifth of which are singletons. Sequencing was done on a sample of naive CD8+ T cells from blood, with Jurkat cell RNA spiked in. Documented subset: FACS-sorted CD8+CD4-CCR7+CD45RA+ naive T cells. These receptors all stem from a human donor in good health. Some libraries in this study had Jurkat cell RNA spiked in.

Of note for this clonotype: A read error may explain this, as a much larger clone is one base away. This chain's CDR3 is CSARSDTNTEASF. CDR3 in DNA: TGCAGTGCTAGGTCCGATACGAACACTGAAGCTTCCTTT. V usage is TRBV20-1 and J usage is TRBJ1-1; D unclear. This CDR3 comprises 13 residues. CDR1 and CDR2 (germline): DFQATT, SNEGSKA (reference sequence).

In its sample, this clonotype was seen many times. In DNA, the CDR3 is TGTGCCAGCAGCTTTCGGGGCACCGTCTCCGAGCAGTACTTC. Translating it yields CASSFRGTVSEQYF. The chain uses TRBV7-2 and TRBJ2-7; D assignment may be TRBD1 or TRBD2 (5 bases each). CDR3 length equals 14 residues. Deletions cut 3 bases from V and 6 bases from J, with 15 bases between. Germline V lookup: CDR1 SGHTA, CDR2 FQGNSA.

This clonotype was counted between two and nine times. The chain uses TRBV6-2 or TRBV6-3 and TRBJ2-7, with D unresolved. CDR3 length: 13 amino acids. With 2 bases removed from V and 3 bases from J, the gap between germline ends came to 8 bases. Germline V gene lookup returns CDR1 MNHEY and CDR2 SVGEGT. The CDR3 DNA sequence: TGTGCCAGCAGTTACGTAGGAAGCTACGAGCAGTACTTC. It translates to CASSYVGSYEQYF.

The chain joins TRBV5-8 to TRBJ2-5; D remains unclear. V lost 1 base to trimming and J lost 5 bases, with 15 bases between them. The V gene's germline CDR1 is SGHTS and CDR2 YDEGEE. This CDR3 region has 15 residues. CDR3 in amino acids: CASSLRPTTVETQYF. The CDR3 coding sequence is TGTGCCAGCAGCTTGAGGCCGACGACGGTGGAGACCCAGTACTTC. The full variable domain, completed using reference TRBV5-8 and TRBJ2-5, is EAGVTQSPTHLIKTRGQQATLRCSPISGHTSVYWYQQALGLGLQFLLWYDEGEERNRGNFPPRFSGRQFPNYSSELNVNALELEDSALYLCASSLRPTTVETQYFGPGTRLLVL.

This clonotype has just a few counts. The chain uses TRBV20-1 and TRBJ1-6; TRBD1 is a possible D gene (5 bases). Germline V lookup: CDR1 DFQATT, CDR2 SNEGSKA (reference sequence). The V and J ends lost 1 base and 2 bases respectively, with 18 bases between them. The CDR3 consists of 18 residues. DNA of the CDR3: TGCAGTGCTAGAGGGGGCCCAACAGGACCGGCCTATAATTCACCCCTCCACTTT. It specifies CSARGGPTGPAYNSPLHF.

This clonotype was found a few times. The chain couples TRBV28 to TRBJ2-7, with 10 bases identical to TRBD2. V lost 6 bases, J lost 0 bases, and 14 bases stayed unmatched. The CDR3 consists of 18 residues. Germline V gene lookup returns CDR1 MDHEN and CDR2 SYDVKM. CDR3 loop: CASSWGILTSGPSYEQYF. The CDR3 DNA reads TGTGCCAGCAGCTGGGGGATTTTGACTAGCGGGCCCTCCTACGAGCAGTACTTC.

This clonotype came up many times. This chain joins TRBV4-3 and TRBJ1-2; D is possibly TRBD1 (5 bases). CDR1 LGHNA and CDR2 YSLEER come from the germline V gene. The CDR3 has 17 amino acids. Trimming took off 0 bases at V and 2 bases at J, with 16 bases between the two ends. For the CDR3, the DNA is TGCGCCAGCAGCCAAGATTGGTCAGGGACGGAAAACTATGGCTACACCTTC. It specifies CASSQDWSGTENYGYTF.

The V gene is TRBV27, the J gene TRBJ2-1, with D possibly being TRBD1 (8 bases). Trimming pared 1 base from V and 4 bases from J, leaving 11 bases between. Germline V gene lookup returns CDR1 MNHEY and CDR2 SMNVEV (reference sequence). This CDR3 has 15 residues. The CDR3 protein is CASSLYRGGYNEQFF. The CDR3 coding sequence is TGTGCCAGCAGTTTATACAGGGGGGGGTACAATGAGCAGTTCTTC.

At least ten counts were recorded for this clonotype. The chain has TRBV7-9 and TRBJ1-1, with D possibly being TRBD1 (6 bases). The CDR3 is made up of 12 amino acids. Germline CDR1 reads SEHNR; CDR2 reads FQNEAQ (reference sequence). V was pared by 7 bases and J by 6 bases, with 12 bases between. The CDR3 here is CASKNGGPEAFF. Here the CDR3 DNA reads TGTGCCAGCAAAAATGGGGGGCCTGAAGCTTTCTTT.

This clonotype was observed at least ten times. The chain links TRBV19 to TRBJ2-7; TRBD1 agrees at 8 bases. In germline, CDR1 is LNHDA, CDR2 SQIVND (reference sequence). The CDR3 has 14 amino acids. V was pared by 3 bases and J by 3 bases, with 4 bases of the junction left unmatched. CDR3 sequence (DNA): TGTGCCAGTAGTATCGGGACAGGTAACTACGAGCAGTACTTC. It codes for CASSIGTGNYEQYF.

In this sample, this clonotype turned up a few times. The chain combines TRBV7-2 with TRBJ2-5; 9 positions agree with TRBD1. V dropped 1 base and J dropped 2; count of bases not matched to a gene: 11. Per germline, CDR1 SGHTA and CDR2 FQGNSA. The CDR3 loop spans 18 amino acids. The CDR3 sequence is CASSLGGQGISWQETQYF. The CDR3 DNA is TGTGCCAGCAGCTTAGGGGGACAGGGTATTTCGTGGCAAGAGACCCAGTACTTC.

Comments on this clonotype: A clone one base away is much larger, so this may be a read error. The chain combines TRBV7-2 with TRBJ2-7; 8 positions match TRBD2. This CDR3 is 15 amino acids long. Trimming took 3 bases from V and 2 from J; bases not matched to a gene: 6. Germline V gene sequence: CDR1 SGHTA, CDR2 FQGNSA. The CDR3 region is CASSFGSGETYEQYF. As DNA, the CDR3 is TGTGCCAGCAGCTTCGGTAGCGGGGAAACCTACGAGCAGTACTTC.

This clonotype was detected many times. This sequence joins TRBV28 and TRBJ2-5; D is unclear. V was clipped by 1 base and J by 5 bases, with 8 bases between them. Germline assignment: CDR1 MDHEN and CDR2 SYDVKM. The CDR3 sequence is 13 residues long. For the CDR3, the DNA is TGTGCCAGCAGTTTATCTTTTGTGGAGACCCAGTACTTC. This gives the protein CASSLSFVETQYF.

This clonotype came up many times. The CDR3 DNA reads as TGCGCCAGCAGCCACGGTGCAGGGGGACAGTACGAGCAGTACTTC. It translates to CASSHGAGGQYEQYF. V is TRBV4-1 and J is TRBJ2-7; the match to TRBD1 covers 7 bases. Germline V lookup: CDR1 MGHRA, CDR2 YSYEKL. The CDR3 length is 15 residues. The junction had 9 bases not matched to a gene; V was cut back by 3 bases and J by 4 bases.

This clonotype was seen repeatedly, ten times or more. CDR3 protein: CASSLDPGVPYEQYF. CDR3 coding DNA: TGTGCCAGCAGCTTGGACCCGGGGGTTCCGTACGAGCAGTACTTC. The chain combines TRBV5-6 with TRBJ2-7; a possible D gene is TRBD2 (6 bases). V was cut by 0 bases and J by 4 bases, with 14 bases left in between. Germline-derived CDR1 and CDR2 are SGHDT and YYEEEE. CDR3 length equals 15 residues.

This clonotype showed up just a few times. V gene TRBV13 combines with J gene TRBJ1-1; no definite D call. Germline lookup yields CDR1 PRHDT and CDR2 FYEKMQ (reference sequence). V lost 2 bases, J lost 1 base, and 11 bases lay in between. This CDR3 region has 15 residues. CDR3 nucleotides: TGTGCCAGCAGCTTACTGTACAGTCCGAACACTGAAGCTTTCTTT. It yields the protein CASSLLYSPNTEAFF.

This clonotype has just a few counts. The chain joins TRBV19 to TRBJ2-2, with D unresolved. Trimming took 3 bases from V and 3 from J, leaving 8 bases between them. Germline V gene data show CDR1 as LNHDA and CDR2 as SQIVND (reference sequence). This CDR3 comprises 14 residues. CDR3 sequence (DNA): TGTGCCAGTAGTATTGGGCCATACACCGGGGAGCTGTTTTTT. It translates to CASSIGPYTGELFF. The entire variable domain, with the rest obtained from reference TRBV19 and TRBJ2-2, is as follows: DGGITQSPKYLFRKEGQNVTLSCEQNLNHDAMYWYRQDPGQGLRLIYYSQIVNDFQKGDIAEGYSVSREKKESFPLTVTSAQKNPTAFYLCASSIGPYTGELFFGEGSRLTVL.

This clonotype was recorded many times. V and J are TRBV28 and TRBJ2-3, with D hard to call. CDR3 size: 8 residues. Trimming cost V 8 bases and J 8 bases, with 2 bases left between them. Germline V gene lookup returns CDR1 MDHEN and CDR2 SYDVKM. Here the CDR3 DNA reads TGTGCCAGCCCTACGCAGTATTTT. Its translation: CASPTQYF.

This clonotype has more than one count but fewer than ten. DNA for the CDR3: TGTGCCAGCAGCGGGTGGCAGGGTCTAGAGACCCAGTACTTC. This encodes CASSGWQGLETQYF. The chain recombines TRBV5-5 with TRBJ2-5; perhaps TRBD1 as D (5 bases). The CDR3 runs to 14 residues. CDR1 SGHKS and CDR2 YYEKEE come from the germline V gene (reference sequence). Trimming left V 4 bases short and J 4 bases short, with 14 bases between.

This clonotype was counted many times. This sequence joins TRBV6-6 and TRBJ2-2, with no clear D. Trimming cost V 5 bases and J 6 bases, with 7 bases left between them. CDR3 size: 12 residues. Germline V gene lookup returns CDR1 MNHNY and CDR2 SVGAGI (reference sequence). CDR3 region: CASSPAPGELFF. DNA for the CDR3: TGTGCCAGCAGTCCAGCCCCCGGGGAGCTGTTTTTT.

This clonotype was picked up a small number of times. In DNA form, the CDR3 reads TGTGCCAGCAGCTTAGAGGGCCCTCTACGACCACCCCTCCACTTT. Amino acids: CASSLEGPLRPPLHF. The rearrangement uses TRBV11-2 and TRBJ1-6; D unclear. Trimming removed 0 bases from V and 11 bases from J, with 14 bases in between. The CDR3 has 15 amino acids. The germline CDR1 and CDR2 sequences are SGHAT and FQNNGV.

The genes are TRBV7-2 and TRBJ2-1, with unresolved D. This CDR3 spans 14 amino acids. V was shortened by 4 bases and J by 8 bases, with 15 bases between the two germline ends. CDR1 is SGHTA, CDR2 FQGNSA, per germline. DNA of the CDR3: TGTGCCAGCAGCTATGGACCCCTAGGCTATGAGCAGTTCTTC. This gives the protein CASSYGPLGYEQFF.

In its sample, this clonotype was seen many times. This sequence joins TRBV29-1 and TRBJ2-3; no clear D gene. The V and J ends lost 1 base and 0 bases respectively, with 11 bases between them. The length of the CDR3 is 15 residues. Germline loops: CDR1 SQVTM, CDR2 ANQGSEA. This CDR3 is CSVEVSEPSTDTQYF. For the CDR3, the DNA is TGCAGCGTTGAAGTCTCAGAACCTAGCACAGATACGCAGTATTTT.

The rearrangement joins TRBV2 to TRBJ1-1; the match to TRBD1 covers 7 bases. The V and J ends lost 6 bases and 6 bases, in that order; junction bases with no gene match: 7. The CDR3 has 13 amino acids. The germline V gene has CDR1 SNHLY and CDR2 FYNNEI. CDR3 coding DNA: TGTGCCAGCAGGTCGACAGGGTGGTCTGAAGCTTTCTTT. As protein: CASRSTGWSEAFF.